These 19 T cell receptor beta chains were sequenced from one sample in a study of STAT5B mutations in CD4+ large granular lymphocyte leukemia (dated 2022 in TCRdb). Libraries were constructed by the immunoSEQ multiplex PCR assay. In its TCRdb copy, this immuneACCESS table keeps in-frame sequences only and misses some clones. Where compared with another copy, unresolved V genes explain less than half of these, and the others have no known cause. The sample has around 30,000 clones on record, roughly 70% of them singletons. The ten largest make up roughly 1% of the sample. Material for sequencing was CD4+ T cells from blood buffy coats. These receptors originate from a human donor in good health.

CDR3 bases: TGTGCCAGCAGTAGGGGGACACTCCAAGAGACCCAGTACTTC. Translated: CASSRGTLQETQYF. The chain links TRBV6-5 to TRBJ2-5; perhaps TRBD1 as D (6 bases). V gave up 5 bases and J gave up 1 base, with 11 bases separating them. The CDR3 has 14 amino acids. CDR1 is MNHEY and CDR2 is SVGAGI in the germline V gene.

V is TRBV5-1 and J is TRBJ1-1; 12 bases are shared with TRBD1. Per the germline V gene, CDR1 is SGHRS and CDR2 is YFSETQ. V gave up 10 bases and J gave up 5 bases; unmatched junction bases: 12. CDR3 size: 15 residues. The CDR3 here is CASLPGQGAATEAFF. The CDR3 DNA is TGCGCCTCACTGCCGGGACAGGGGGCGGCTACTGAAGCTTTCTTT.

The chain combines TRBV28 with TRBJ1-5; no definite D call. Germline CDR1 and CDR2: MDHEN and SYDVKM. The germline V and J ends were trimmed by 3 bases and 1 base, with 10 bases remaining between them. CDR3 length equals 15 residues. DNA for the CDR3: TGTGCCAGCAGTTTCATACGGTCGAGCAATCAGCCCCAGCATTTT. Encoded protein: CASSFIRSSNQPQHF.

This clone occurred a few times. This chain uses TRBV27 with TRBJ1-2; D not resolved. Between the trimmed V and J ends, which lost 6 bases and 2 bases, there was a span of 10 bases. Germline values: CDR1 MNHEY, CDR2 SMNVEV (reference sequence). CDR3 length: 13 residues. DNA of the CDR3: TGTGCCAGCAGAGGCCCGCCAAACTATGGCTACACCTTC. Protein: CASRGPPNYGYTF.

The chain couples TRBV5-1 to TRBJ2-1; TRBD2 agrees at 10 bases. V shed 5 bases and J 4 bases; nucleotides not matched to a gene: 6. The germline V gene has CDR1 SGHRS and CDR2 YFSETQ. This CDR3 has 15 amino acids. In nucleotides, the CDR3 is TGCGCCAGCAGTTCTGGACTAGCGGAATACAATGAGCAGTTCTTC. It codes for CASSSGLAEYNEQFF.

The chain couples TRBV11-2 to TRBJ2-7; tentatively, D is TRBD1 or TRBD2 (6 bases each). CDR1 is SGHAT, CDR2 FQNNGV, per germline. Trimming removed 3 bases from V and 6 bases from J, with 18 bases in between. The CDR3 extends over 15 amino acids. CDR3 amino acids: CASSFRGVAGAEQYV. As DNA, the CDR3 is TGTGCCAGCAGCTTTAGGGGGGTGGCCGGCGCCGAGCAGTACGTC.

This chain joins TRBV7-9 and TRBJ1-4; the match to TRBD1 covers 10 bases. CDR3 length: 15 residues. V shed 4 bases, J shed 8 bases, and the junction held 7 bases outside the gene matches. Per germline, CDR1 SEHNR and CDR2 FQNEAQ (reference sequence). CDR3 sequence reads: CASSSTGQGSEKLFF. The CDR3 DNA reads TGTGCCAGCAGCTCGACGGGACAGGGGTCGGAAAAACTGTTTTTT.

The rearrangement uses TRBV29-1 and TRBJ2-7; D may be TRBD2 (5 bases). CDR1 and CDR2 (germline): SQVTM, ANQGSEA. Trimming removed 6 bases at V and 1 base at J, with 16 bases between. The length of the CDR3 is 14 residues. The CDR3 sequence: CSVATTGGSYEQYF. CDR3 DNA sequence: TGCAGCGTAGCAACAACGGGCGGGTCCTACGAGCAGTACTTC.

This clone was detected a few times. V is TRBV10-2 and J is TRBJ1-1; TRBD1 is a possible D gene (6 bases). The CDR3 totals 15 residues. Per the germline V gene, CDR1 is WSHSY and CDR2 is SAAADI. V was pared by 3 bases and J by 3 bases, with 14 bases between. CDR3 amino acids: CASSERGARDTEAFF. The CDR3 DNA follows: TGCGCCAGCAGTGAACGGGGGGCGCGTGACACTGAAGCTTTCTTT.

The gene calls are TRBV28 and TRBJ2-5, with D perhaps matching TRBD1 (6 bases). The CDR3 contains 18 residues. Trimming shortened V by 6 bases and J by 5 bases, and 28 bases separated the two germline ends. Germline CDR1 is MDHEN and CDR2 is SYDVKM. CDR3 DNA: TGTGCCAGCAGCGACTCTACAGGGCTGGGTTCTATTGGGGAGACCCAGTACTTC. Amino acids: CASSDSTGLGSIGETQYF.

The V and J genes are TRBV11-1 and TRBJ1-2; D call uncertain. Germline CDR1 reads SGHAT; CDR2 reads FQDESV (reference sequence). Trimming removed 1 base at V and 8 bases at J, with 11 bases between. The length of the CDR3 is 13 residues. CDR3 region: CASSLGQRRGYTF. CDR3 bases: TGTGCCAGCAGCTTAGGGCAGAGAAGAGGCTACACCTTC.

CDR3 in DNA: TGTGCCAGTAGTAGCCAGGCAGGGAGGGGCTATGGCTACACCTTC. This translates into CASSSQAGRGYGYTF. This sequence joins TRBV19 and TRBJ1-2, with D possibly matching TRBD1 (5 bases). Trimming removed 4 bases from V and 4 bases from J, with 16 bases in between. Germline V gives CDR1 LNHDA, CDR2 SQIVND (reference sequence). The CDR3 contains 15 residues.

CDR3 sequence (DNA): TGCGCCAGCAGCCCACTAGCGGGGGGCACAGATACGCAGTATTTT. This translates into CASSPLAGGTDTQYF. The chain is built from TRBV5-1 and TRBJ2-3; 11 nucleotides line up with TRBD2. The J segment lost 1 base and the V segment lost 4 bases, leaving 2 bases of the junction unmatched. Germline V gene sequence: CDR1 SGHRS, CDR2 YFSETQ. The CDR3 consists of 15 residues.

V is TRBV10-1 and J is TRBJ2-3; no clear D. Per the germline V gene, CDR1 is WNHNN and CDR2 is SYGVQD (reference sequence). V was cut by 4 bases and J by 1 base, with 6 bases left in between. This CDR3 contains 13 residues. CDR3 in amino acids: CASSVARTDTQYF. The CDR3 DNA is TGCGCCAGCAGTGTGGCACGCACAGATACGCAGTATTTT.

This chain joins TRBV9 and TRBJ2-1, with TRBD2 matching 7 bases. After removal of 2 bases from V and 9 bases from J, the junction contained 11 bases not matched to a gene. CDR3 length equals 15 residues. Per germline, CDR1 SGDLS and CDR2 YYNGEE. Here the CDR3 DNA reads TGTGCCAGCAGCGTGTCGACTAGCTTAGAGTCTGAGCAGTTCTTC. Translation: CASSVSTSLESEQFF.

This clone was seen a few times. The chain joins TRBV7-2 to TRBJ1-1, with 8 nucleotides matching TRBD1. Germline V gene data show CDR1 as SGHTA and CDR2 as FQGNSA. This CDR3 contains 15 residues. Trimming cost V 4 bases and J 6 bases; bases outside gene matches: 10. CDR3 region: CASSSTRGHAAEAFF. The CDR3 region has the DNA TGTGCCAGCAGCTCCACCAGGGGGCATGCTGCTGAAGCTTTCTTT.

The rearrangement uses TRBV7-9 and TRBJ2-1; D could derive from TRBD1 or TRBD2 (5 bases each). Trimming left V 1 base short and J 7 bases short, with 14 bases between. CDR3 length: 15 amino acids. CDR1 is SEHNR, CDR2 FQNEAQ, per germline (reference sequence). CDR3 bases: TGTGCCAGCAGCTTAGAGAGAGGGGTTGGGAATGAGCAGTTCTTC. This codes for CASSLERGVGNEQFF.

The chain recombines TRBV5-1 with TRBJ1-2; the match to TRBD1 covers 7 bases. The CDR3 totals 14 residues. J was trimmed by 2 bases and V by 2 bases; bases with no gene match: 3. CDR1 is SGHRS, CDR2 YFSETQ, per germline. The DNA for the CDR3 is TGCGCCAGCAGCTTACAGGGGACCAACTATGGCTACACCTTC. Residues: CASSLQGTNYGYTF. Complete variable domain (other parts from reference TRBV5-1 and TRBJ1-2): KAGVTQTPRYLIKTRGQQVTLSCSPISGHRSVSWYQQTPGQGLQFLFEYFSETQRNKGNFPGRFSGRQFSNSRSEMNVSTLELGDSALYLCASSLQGTNYGYTFGSGTRLTVV.

This clone was seen only once. J is TRBJ2-5 and V is TRBV19, with TRBD2 as a possible D gene (6 bases). Germline V CDR1 and CDR2: LNHDA, SQIVND (reference sequence). The CDR3 consists of 15 residues. Trimming left V 5 bases short and J 2 bases short, with 15 bases between. The CDR3 here is CASSDSSAGQETQYF. The CDR3 DNA is TGTGCCAGTAGTGACTCTAGCGCTGGACAAGAGACCCAGTACTTC.